The 3 T cell receptor beta chains reported below all come from one sample, sequenced in a study of cytomegalovirus exposure and HLA in healthy donors. The PCR ran on 60 Vbeta and 13 Jbeta primers. Only in-frame clones appear in the TCRdb table, and some are missing; sequencing was by immunoSEQ multiplex PCR. The sample holds about 210,000 clones, approximately 80% seen once. Sequenced input: PBMCs. The receptors stem from a woman younger than 45 in good health and CMV-seropositive.

The CDR3 DNA follows: TGTGCCAGCAGTACAAGCGGGAGAACGGGTGAGCAGTTCTTC. This gives the protein CASSTSGRTGEQFF. The V call is TRBV2, the J call TRBJ2-1, with TRBD2 identical over 8 bases. V gave up 5 bases and J gave up 9 bases; unmatched junction bases: 9. CDR3 length equals 14 residues. CDR1 SNHLY and CDR2 FYNNEI come from the germline V gene.

This clone was detected a few times. V and J are TRBV5-1 and TRBJ1-3; perhaps TRBD1 as D (6 bases). Germline CDR1 reads SGHRS; CDR2 reads YFSETQ. The CDR3 covers 14 residues. V was trimmed by 1 base and J by 8 bases, leaving 13 bases between them. The CDR3 coding sequence is TGCGCCAGCAGCTTGCAGGGGCAGGGAGACACCATATATTTT. Amino acid sequence: CASSLQGQGDTIYF.

This clone was detected only a few times. The CDR3 DNA reads as TGTGCCAGCAGTGTAGCGGGAGCCTCAGATACGCAGTATTTT. It translates to CASSVAGASDTQYF. This rearrangement joins TRBV28 to TRBJ2-3; 9 positions match TRBD2. CDR3 length equals 14 residues. Germline V CDR1 and CDR2: MDHEN, SYDVKM. The trim removed 5 bases at V and 4 bases at J, leaving 4 bases unmatched.